What follows is one T cell receptor (beta chain) and its context. The antigen is undetermined. This specimen comes from a study of T cell responses to AZD1222 COVID-19 vaccine. Sequencing used immunoSEQ multiplex PCR; TCRdb keeps in-frame clones, though not all of them. The data contain fewer than 95,000 clones, roughly nine tenths of them singletons. Germline lookup yields CDR1 GTSNPN and CDR2 SVGIG (reference sequence). The CDR3 consists of 16 residues. V gave up 1 base and J gave up 3 bases, with 17 bases separating them. General study points: Spike-specific TCR breadth rose after two AZD1222 doses, and depth rose as well.

This sequence originates from an adult in good health. V gene TRBV30 combines with J gene TRBJ2-3; D may be TRBD1 or TRBD2 (5 bases each). Sequenced here: peripheral blood, sampled on day 0 of AZD1222 vaccination. CDR3 coding DNA: TGTGCCTGGAGTGATTGGGACCGGCCCACGACAGATACGCAGTATTTT. Translated, it gives CAWSDWDRPTTDTQYF.